These T cell receptor beta chains were read from a single sample in a study of blood T cell repertoires in COVID-19. The protocol was immunoSEQ multiplex PCR, while the TCRdb copy is restricted to in-frame clones and leaves out a portion. The repertoire includes more than 130,000 clones, 84% of them detected once, and 8.8% sits in the top ten. Input material: peripheral blood. The origin of the receptors is a woman aged 80 or older in a cohort sampled during active or convalescent COVID-19. The CDR3 runs from the conserved cysteine through the conserved F or W. A D gene is named only where the DNA matches it firmly. The size field is filled for only some rows; it gives once, few, many or a size class.

j_gene,d_gene,abundance,v_gene,CDR3aa,CDR3nt
TRBJ2-5,TRBD1,NA,TRBV29-1,CSVRDRGPQETQYF,TGCAGCGTCCGGGACAGGGGTCCCCAAGAGACCCAGTACTTC
TRBJ2-5,TRBD2,NA,TRBV7-3,CASSLKGRLAGAKETQYF,TGTGCCAGCAGCTTAAAGGGCAGACTAGCGGGGGCCAAAGAGACCCAGTACTTC
TRBJ1-6,TRBD1,NA,TRBV9,CASSVSRGTGSPLHF,TGTGCCAGCAGCGTATCCAGGGGGACGGGCTCACCCCTCCACTTT
TRBJ1-3,NA,NA,TRBV12-2,CANRDNSGNTIYF,TGTGCCAATCGAGACAACTCTGGAAACACCATATATTTT
TRBJ1-1,TRBD1,NA,TRBV5-1,CASSLDGQGQLNTEAFF,TGCGCCAGCAGCCTGGATGGACAGGGGCAATTGAACACTGAAGCTTTCTTT
TRBJ1-6,NA,NA,TRBV3-1/TRBV3-2,CASSQGMGGSSPLHF,TGTGCCAGCAGCCAAGGGATGGGGGGTAGTTCACCCCTCCACTTT
TRBJ2-6,NA,NA,TRBV9,CASRGFANSGANVLTF,TGTGCCAGCAGGGGCTTCGCGAACTCTGGGGCCAACGTCCTGACTTTC
TRBJ1-1,TRBD1,few,TRBV4-1,CASRSGTGQGYASEAFF,TGCGCCAGCAGGTCCGGGACAGGGCAAGGATATGCGTCTGAAGCTTTCTTT
TRBJ2-6,TRBD1,NA,TRBV5-6,CASSSQGQSSGANVLTF,TGTGCCAGCAGCAGCCAGGGACAGAGCTCTGGGGCCAACGTCCTGACTTTC
TRBJ1-3,NA,NA,TRBV10-3,CAISDPRSSGNTIYF,TGTGCCATCAGTGACCCTCGGAGCTCTGGAAACACCATATATTTT
TRBJ2-2,TRBD1,NA,TRBV7-9,CASSRPSGTGNTGELFF,TGTGCCAGCAGCCGACCATCTGGGACAGGGAACACCGGGGAGCTGTTTTTT
TRBJ2-2,NA,NA,TRBV3-1/TRBV3-2,CASSQGILSGSTGELFF,TGTGCCAGCAGCCAAGGTATACTCAGCGGCTCCACCGGGGAGCTGTTTTTT
TRBJ2-6,TRBD2,NA,TRBV5-6,CASDAGGPGANVLTF,TGTGCCAGCGATGCGGGGGGGCCTGGGGCCAACGTCCTGACTTTC
TRBJ1-5,NA,NA,TRBV7-2,CASSPGSWGQPQHF,TGTGCCAGCAGCCCAGGGTCTTGGGGCCAGCCCCAGCATTTT
TRBJ2-1,NA,once,TRBV6-5,CASRPGGPAYNEQFF,TGTGCCAGCAGACCGGGGGGCCCCGCCTACAATGAGCAGTTCTTC
TRBJ1-2,TRBD1,NA,TRBV19,CARATGGCYGYTF,TGTGCCAGGGCTACAGGGGGCTGTTATGGCTACACCTTC
TRBJ2-5,NA,NA,TRBV19,CASSTSGRGNQETQYF,TGTGCCAGTAGTACCTCCGGAAGGGGGAATCAAGAGACCCAGTACTTC
TRBJ2-1,TRBD2,NA,TRBV2,CASMGLAGFLLVEQFF,TGTGCCAGCATGGGGCTAGCGGGGTTTCTTTTGGTTGAGCAGTTCTTC
TRBJ2-1,NA,NA,TRBV4-3,CASSHRIEGLSPYNEQFF,TGCGCCAGCAGCCATAGGATTGAGGGACTCAGCCCTTACAATGAGCAGTTCTTC
TRBJ2-3,TRBD2,NA,TRBV3-1/TRBV3-2,CASSDSGGARTDTQYF,TGTGCCAGCAGCGATAGCGGGGGGGCTAGGACAGATACGCAGTATTTT
TRBJ1-2,TRBD1,few,TRBV29-1,CSVDEAGGMGYGYTF,TGCAGCGTTGATGAGGCAGGGGGGATGGGCTATGGCTACACCTTC
TRBJ1-2,NA,NA,TRBV6-1,CASSEAGGPDGYTF,TGTGCCAGCAGTGAAGCGGGGGGGCCGGATGGCTACACCTTC
TRBJ1-1,TRBD1,NA,TRBV5-5,CASSRDRAERTEAFF,TGTGCCAGCAGTCGGGACAGGGCGGAAAGGACTGAAGCTTTCTTT
TRBJ2-3,TRBD1,once,TRBV4-3,CASSQGQAADTQYF,TGCGCCAGCAGCCAGGGACAGGCAGCAGATACGCAGTATTTT
TRBJ1-1,NA,NA,TRBV7-2,CASSPGGGGYTEAFF,TGTGCCAGCAGCCCCGGCGGGGGGGGGTACACTGAAGCTTTCTTT
TRBJ2-1,TRBD2,NA,TRBV11-3,CASSWGGSYNEQFF,TGTGCCAGCAGCTGGGGGGGTTCCTACAATGAGCAGTTCTTC
TRBJ2-3,TRBD2,NA,TRBV19,CASSIGAGVPDTQYF,TGTGCCAGTAGTATAGGAGCGGGGGTCCCAGATACGCAGTATTTT
TRBJ1-5,TRBD1,NA,TRBV6-1,CASSETQGLGQPQHF,TGTGCCAGCAGTGAAACACAGGGGTTGGGTCAGCCCCAGCATTTT
TRBJ2-7,TRBD1,NA,TRBV7-9,CASSSGTGDYEQYF,TGTGCCAGCAGCTCCGGGACAGGGGACTACGAGCAGTACTTC
TRBJ2-1,TRBD1,NA,TRBV18,CASSTGTGNNEQFF,TGTGCCAGCTCAACCGGGACAGGGAACAATGAGCAGTTCTTC
TRBJ1-2,TRBD1,large,TRBV19,CASRRAHRGQNYGYTF,TGTGCCAGTAGGCGTGCCCACAGGGGGCAAAACTATGGCTACACCTTC
TRBJ2-5,NA,NA,TRBV24-1,CATSDSAEETQYF,TGTGCCACCAGTGATTCGGCGGAGGAGACCCAGTACTTC
TRBJ1-2,NA,NA,TRBV19,CASSVVQGTYGYTF,TGTGCCAGTAGTGTAGTACAGGGAACCTATGGCTACACCTTC
TRBJ2-7,NA,NA,TRBV10-3,CAISDTGDEQYF,TGTGCCATCAGCGACACAGGAGACGAGCAGTACTTC
TRBJ2-7,NA,NA,TRBV10-3,CAISSSGSYEQYF,TGTGCCATCAGTTCTTCAGGGTCCTACGAGCAGTACTTC
TRBJ1-1,NA,NA,TRBV19,CATKVPGTEAFF,TGTGCCACCAAAGTCCCCGGGACTGAAGCTTTCTTT
TRBJ2-1,NA,NA,TRBV7-2,CASSLGQGNEQFF,TGTGCCAGCAGCCTCGGACAAGGCAATGAGCAGTTCTTC
TRBJ1-6,NA,NA,TRBV12-3/TRBV12-4,CASREGLDSPLHF,TGTGCCAGCAGGGAGGGTCTAGATTCACCCCTCCACTTT
TRBJ1-1,NA,NA,TRBV5-1,CASSSYQQGSPEAFF,TGCGCCAGCAGCAGCTATCAACAGGGTAGTCCTGAAGCTTTCTTT
TRBJ1-1,NA,NA,TRBV11-2,CASSLSGSLRFSEAFF,TGTGCCAGCAGCTTATCGGGTTCCCTCCGCTTTTCTGAAGCTTTCTTT